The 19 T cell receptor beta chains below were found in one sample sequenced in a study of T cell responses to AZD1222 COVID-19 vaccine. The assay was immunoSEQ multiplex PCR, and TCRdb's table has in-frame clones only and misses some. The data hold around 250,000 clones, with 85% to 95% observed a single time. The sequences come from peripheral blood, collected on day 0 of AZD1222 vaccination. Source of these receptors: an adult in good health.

CDR3 residues: CASSLVGGRGSRQQFF. CDR3 nucleotides: TGTGCCAGCAGCTTGGTTGGCGGGAGAGGCTCCCGGCAGCAGTTCTTC. The V call is TRBV5-4, the J call TRBJ2-1; 7 positions match TRBD2. The CDR3 has 16 residues. V gave up 0 bases and J gave up 11 bases; unmatched junction bases: 14. Germline loops: CDR1 SGHNT, CDR2 YYREEE (reference sequence).

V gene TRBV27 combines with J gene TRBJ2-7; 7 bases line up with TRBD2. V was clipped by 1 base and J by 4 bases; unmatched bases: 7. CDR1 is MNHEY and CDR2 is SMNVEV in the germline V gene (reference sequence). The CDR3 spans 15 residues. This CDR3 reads CASSLLSSGVYEQYF. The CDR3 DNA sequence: TGTGCCAGCAGTTTATTATCCAGCGGGGTTTACGAGCAGTACTTC.

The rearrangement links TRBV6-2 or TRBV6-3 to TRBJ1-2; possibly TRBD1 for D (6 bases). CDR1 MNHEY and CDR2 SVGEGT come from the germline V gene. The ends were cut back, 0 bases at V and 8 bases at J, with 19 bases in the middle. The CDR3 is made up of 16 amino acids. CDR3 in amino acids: CASSYSGTPGGVGYTF. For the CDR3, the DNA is TGTGCCAGCAGTTACTCCGGGACACCTGGCGGTGTCGGCTACACCTTC.

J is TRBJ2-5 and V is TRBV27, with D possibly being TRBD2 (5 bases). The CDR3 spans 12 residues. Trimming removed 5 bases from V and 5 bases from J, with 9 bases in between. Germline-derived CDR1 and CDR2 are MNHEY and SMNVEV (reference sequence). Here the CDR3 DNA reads TGTGCCAGCAGTCCTGACTATGAGACCCAGTACTTC. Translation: CASSPDYETQYF.

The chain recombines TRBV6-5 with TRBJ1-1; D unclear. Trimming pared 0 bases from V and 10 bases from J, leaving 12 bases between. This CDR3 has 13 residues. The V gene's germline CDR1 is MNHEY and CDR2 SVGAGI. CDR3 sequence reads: CASSYSGPSGAFF. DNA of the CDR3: TGTGCCAGCAGTTACTCAGGTCCCTCGGGAGCTTTCTTT.

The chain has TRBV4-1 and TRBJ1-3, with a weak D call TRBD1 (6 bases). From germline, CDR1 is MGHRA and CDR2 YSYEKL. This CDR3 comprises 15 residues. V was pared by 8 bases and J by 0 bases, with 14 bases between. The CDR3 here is CASSGGASSGNTIYF. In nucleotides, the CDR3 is TGCGCCAGCTCCGGGGGGGCCTCCTCTGGAAACACCATATATTTT.

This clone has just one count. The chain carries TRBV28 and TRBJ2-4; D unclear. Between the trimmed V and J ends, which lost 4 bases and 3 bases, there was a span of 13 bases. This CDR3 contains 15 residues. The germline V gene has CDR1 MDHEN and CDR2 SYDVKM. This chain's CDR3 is CASSYPGHIKNIQYF. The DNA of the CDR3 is TGTGCCAGCAGTTATCCTGGGCACATCAAAAACATTCAGTACTTC.

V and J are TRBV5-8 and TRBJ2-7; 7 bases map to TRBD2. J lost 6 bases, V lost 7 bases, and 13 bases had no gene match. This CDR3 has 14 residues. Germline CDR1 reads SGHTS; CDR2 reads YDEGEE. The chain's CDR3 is CASLQRGSWSEQYF. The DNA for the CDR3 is TGTGCCAGCCTTCAGCGGGGCTCTTGGTCCGAGCAGTACTTC.

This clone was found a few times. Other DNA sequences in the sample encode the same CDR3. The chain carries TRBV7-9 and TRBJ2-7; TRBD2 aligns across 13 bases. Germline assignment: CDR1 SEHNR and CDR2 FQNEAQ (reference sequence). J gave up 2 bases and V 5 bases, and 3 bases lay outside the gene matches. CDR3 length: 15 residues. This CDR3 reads CASSPGLAGAYEQYF. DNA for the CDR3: TGTGCCAGCAGCCCCGGACTAGCGGGAGCCTACGAGCAGTACTTC.

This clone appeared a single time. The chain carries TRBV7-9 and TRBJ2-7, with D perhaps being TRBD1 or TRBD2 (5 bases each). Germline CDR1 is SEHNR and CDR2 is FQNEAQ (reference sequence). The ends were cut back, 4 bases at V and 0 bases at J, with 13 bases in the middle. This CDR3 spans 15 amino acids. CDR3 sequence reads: CASSWRGDGSYEQYF. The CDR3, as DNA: TGTGCCAGCAGCTGGCGAGGGGACGGCTCCTACGAGCAGTACTTC.

The CDR3 DNA follows: TGTGCCAGCAGTTCCACCGCCTACGAGCAGTACTTC. Protein product: CASSSTAYEQYF. V is TRBV27 and J is TRBJ2-7; no reliable D call. Germline V CDR1 and CDR2: MNHEY, SMNVEV (reference sequence). The CDR3 extends over 12 amino acids. Trimming removed 4 bases from V and 2 bases from J, with 6 bases in between.

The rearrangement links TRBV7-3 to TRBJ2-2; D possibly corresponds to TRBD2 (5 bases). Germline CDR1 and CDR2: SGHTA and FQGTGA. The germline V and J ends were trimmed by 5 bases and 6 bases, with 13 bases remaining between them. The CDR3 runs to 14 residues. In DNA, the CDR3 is TGTGCCAGCAGCCCATGGGAGAGGGCCGGGGAGCTGTTTTTT. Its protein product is CASSPWERAGELFF.

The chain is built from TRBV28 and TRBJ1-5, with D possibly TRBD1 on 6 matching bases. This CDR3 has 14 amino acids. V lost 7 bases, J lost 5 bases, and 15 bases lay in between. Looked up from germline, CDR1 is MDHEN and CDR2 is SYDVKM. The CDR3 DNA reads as TGTGCCAGCATCACTCGGGGGGGCTATCAGCCCCAGCATTTT. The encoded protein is CASITRGGYQPQHF.

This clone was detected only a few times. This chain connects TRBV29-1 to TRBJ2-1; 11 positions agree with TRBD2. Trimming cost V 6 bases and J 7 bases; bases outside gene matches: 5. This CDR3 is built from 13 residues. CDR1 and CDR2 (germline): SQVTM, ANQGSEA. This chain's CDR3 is CSVATSGGNEQFF. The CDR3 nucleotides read TGCAGCGTAGCAACTAGCGGGGGTAATGAGCAGTTCTTC.

For the CDR3, the DNA is TGTGCCAGCAGTTTATCGGGACAGGCCCGGAATTCACCCCTCCACTTT. As protein: CASSLSGQARNSPLHF. The chain is built from TRBV27 and TRBJ1-6, with 8 positions matching TRBD1. Germline V CDR1 and CDR2: MNHEY, SMNVEV (reference sequence). J was trimmed by 7 bases and V by 0 bases; bases with no gene match: 5. CDR3 length equals 16 residues.

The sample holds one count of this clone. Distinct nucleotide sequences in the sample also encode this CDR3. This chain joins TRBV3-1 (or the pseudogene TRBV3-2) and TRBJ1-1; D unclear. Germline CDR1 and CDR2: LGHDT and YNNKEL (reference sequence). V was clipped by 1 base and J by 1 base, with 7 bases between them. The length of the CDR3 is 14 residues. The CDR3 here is CASSQGGRNTEAFF. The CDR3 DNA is TGTGCCAGCAGCCAAGGCGGAAGGAACACTGAAGCTTTCTTT.

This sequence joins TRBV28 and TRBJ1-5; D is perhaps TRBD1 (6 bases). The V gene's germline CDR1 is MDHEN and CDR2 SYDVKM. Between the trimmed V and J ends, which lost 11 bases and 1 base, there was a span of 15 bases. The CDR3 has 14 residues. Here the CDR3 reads CAARGSPSNQPQHF. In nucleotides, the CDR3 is TGTGCCGCCAGGGGATCCCCCAGCAATCAGCCCCAGCATTTT.

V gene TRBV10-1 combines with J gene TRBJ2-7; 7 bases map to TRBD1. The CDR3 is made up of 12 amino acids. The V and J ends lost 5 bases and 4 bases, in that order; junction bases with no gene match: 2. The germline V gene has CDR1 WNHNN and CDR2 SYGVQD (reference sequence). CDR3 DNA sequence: TGCGCCAGCAGTTCGGACAGGTACGAGCAGTACTTC. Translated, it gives CASSSDRYEQYF.

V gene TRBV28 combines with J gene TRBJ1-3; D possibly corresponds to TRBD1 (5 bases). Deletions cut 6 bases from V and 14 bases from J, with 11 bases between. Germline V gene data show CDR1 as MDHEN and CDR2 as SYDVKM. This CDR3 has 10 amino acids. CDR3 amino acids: CASSLGRVYF. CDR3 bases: TGTGCCAGCAGCCTGGGCAGGGTATATTTT.